This T cell receptor beta chain is from a study of glioma-infiltrating T cells. Germline loops: CDR1 MNHNS, CDR2 SASEGT. Trimming stripped 6 bases from V and 4 bases from J, with 15 bases between. CDR3 length equals 15 residues. TCR alpha and beta CDR3 regions were amplified from RNA using iRepertoire nested multiplex PCR. TCRdb used MiXCR to reprocess the multiplex PCR reads, holding one entry per CDR3 protein. Found here are more than 300,000 distinct CDR3 sequences, 41% of them singletons; the top ten hold more than 10%. The sample consisted of glioma tissue, nonneoplastic brain tissue, or PBMCs (not recorded which). This clonotype originated in a human donor with low-grade glioma or glioblastoma, undergoing nonglioma brain surgery, or in good health (not recorded which). The chain links TRBV6-1 to TRBJ2-2; D is possibly TRBD1 or TRBD2 (5 bases each). CDR3: CASRSQGSGTGELFF. In DNA, the CDR3 is TGTGCCAGCAGGTCCCAGGGAAGCGGCACCGGGGAGCTGTTTTTT.